The source of this T cell receptor beta chain is a study of cytomegalovirus exposure and HLA in healthy donors. Study details: Researchers previously reported finding fewer than 120 million unique TCR beta sequences from around 200 million T cells.

Nominal health characterized the donors when sampled, though unrecorded immune exposures were likely. PCR used 60 Vbeta primers and 13 Jbeta primers. Clones were read by immunoSEQ multiplex PCR, and TCRdb kept only the in-frame ones, dropping some. This sample carries about 260,000 clones, approximately 84% of them seen once, and the ten largest clones take about 2%. The CDR3 spans 14 residues. The germline V gene encodes CDR1 SGHTA and CDR2 FQGNSA. Trimming took 0 bases from V and 2 from J, leaving 5 bases between them. Points from the study as a whole: In presence/absence analyses, roughly uniform sequencing depth across donors was assumed.

Comments on this clone: Antigen unknown.

The chain uses TRBV7-2 and TRBJ1-5; D is unclear. The sample was PBMCs. The receptor comes from a woman between 40 and 50 years old in good health and CMV-seropositive. CDR3 sequence (DNA): TGTGCCAGCAGCTTAGCGTTCGGCAATCAGCCCCAGCATTTT. This gives the protein CASSLAFGNQPQHF.